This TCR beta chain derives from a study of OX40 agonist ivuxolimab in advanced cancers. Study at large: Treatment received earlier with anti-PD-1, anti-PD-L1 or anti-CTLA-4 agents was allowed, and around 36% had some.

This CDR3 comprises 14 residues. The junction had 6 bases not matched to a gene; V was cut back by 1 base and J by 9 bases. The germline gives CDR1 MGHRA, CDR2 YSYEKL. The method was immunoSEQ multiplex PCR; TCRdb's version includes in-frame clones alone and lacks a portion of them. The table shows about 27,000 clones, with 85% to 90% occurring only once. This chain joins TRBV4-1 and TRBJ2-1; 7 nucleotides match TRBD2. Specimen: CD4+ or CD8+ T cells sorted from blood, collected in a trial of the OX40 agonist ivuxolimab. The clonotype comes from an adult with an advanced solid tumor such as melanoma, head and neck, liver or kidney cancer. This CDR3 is CASSQVTSAPEQFF. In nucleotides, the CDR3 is TGCGCCAGCAGCCAAGTTACTAGCGCCCCTGAGCAGTTCTTC.